This T cell receptor beta chain comes out of a study of cytomegalovirus exposure and HLA in healthy donors. Germline V gene sequence: CDR1 SEHNR, CDR2 FQNEAQ (reference sequence). The CDR3 length is 16 residues. V shed 5 bases, J shed 1 base, and the junction held 10 bases outside the gene matches. Primers included in the PCR were 60 Vbeta and 13 Jbeta primers. The repertoire was sequenced with immunoSEQ multiplex PCR; TCRdb's copy has only in-frame clones and lacks some. This sample yields about 160,000 clones, of which around 79% are seen a single time; 7% to 8.5% belongs to the top ten. The sequence was obtained from a male donor in good health and CMV-seropositive. Sequenced: PBMCs. The chain links TRBV7-9 to TRBJ1-1; TRBD1 matches 7 bases. The DNA of the CDR3 is TGTGCCAGCAGCCCCCCAGGGGGTTTGGCGAACACTGAAGCTTTCTTT. Translated, it gives CASSPPGGLANTEAFF.